One and the same sample provided the 21 T cell receptor beta chains below, sequenced in a study of T cell clonality in common variable immunodeficiency. Study-level points and caveats: Common variable immunodeficiency TCR beta sequences reportedly had fewer deletions and N-nucleotide insertions.

Antigens for these TCRs are unknown. This table comes from immunoSEQ multiplex PCR, and its TCRdb copy is limited to in-frame clones, with some not included. The repertoire shows some 27,000 clones, none seen only once; the top ten take 3% to 3.5%. The sequenced material came from peripheral blood mononuclear cells. These TCRs come from a human donor with common variable immunodeficiency.

In its sample, this clone was seen a few times. Coverage ceases 3 residues before the CDR3 finishes, and the germline J gene fills in the end. The J gene is TRBJ2-6, the V gene TRBV5-1; 10 nucleotides line up with TRBD1. The CDR3 runs 18 residues. V gave up 0 bases and J gave up 3 bases; unmatched junction bases: 6. Germline loops: CDR1 SGHRS, CDR2 YFSETQ. CDR3 DNA (partial): TGCGCCAGCAGCTTGGCTGGGACAGGGGAAGGTGGGGCCAACGTC. Encoded protein: CASSLAGTGEGGANV. The full CDR3 reads CASSLAGTGEGGANVLTF.

This clone was observed a handful of times. The read ends 3 residues before the CDR3 terminus; that terminus is restored from the germline J gene. The genes are TRBV7-2 and TRBJ2-3; unclear D gene. Trimming stripped 1 base from V and 4 bases from J, with 12 bases between. The V gene's germline CDR1 is SGHTA and CDR2 FQGNSA. The CDR3 is 15 residues long. CDR3 DNA (partial): TGTGCCAGCAGCTTAGGGCCTTTGTATTCAGATACG. Translation gives CASSLGPLYSDT. The CDR3 as a whole reads CASSLGPLYSDTQYF.

The table lists this clone with a few counts. The read finishes 3 residues shy of the CDR3 end, and the germline J gene is used to complete it. The chain joins TRBV2 to TRBJ2-7; the match to TRBD2 covers 7 bases. The CDR3 contains 15 residues. CDR1 and CDR2 (germline): SNHLY, FYNNEI. V lost 7 bases and J lost 3; bases outside the gene matches: 12. The covered CDR3 bases are TGTGCCAGCACCCTACCGGGACTACTTTTCTACGAG. Encoded protein: CASTLPGLLFYE. The entire CDR3 protein reads CASTLPGLLFYEQYF.

This clone was seen a handful of times. From the germline J gene comes the end of the CDR3, since the read stops 3 residues before it. The chain recombines TRBV29-1 with TRBJ1-2; 7 nucleotides agree with TRBD1. Trimming cost V 6 bases and J 6 bases; bases outside gene matches: 7. From germline, CDR1 is SQVTM and CDR2 ANQGSEA. The CDR3 spans 12 residues. CDR3 protein: CSVLGTDDGYTF. The CDR3 bases that were read are TGCAGCGTGCTCGGGACAGACGATGGC.

This clone has a count of ten or more. The read is 3 residues too short to cover the CDR3 end, so that end is filled in from the germline J gene. The rearrangement joins TRBV30 to TRBJ1-6; D is uncertain. Germline values: CDR1 GTSNPN, CDR2 SVGIG (reference sequence). V lost 0 bases and J lost 7, with 7 bases in between. CDR3 length: 13 residues. The CDR3 here is CAWSVRVNSPLHF. The CDR3 bases that were read are TGTGCCTGGAGTGTACGGGTCAATTCACCC.

This clone was observed a handful of times. The read gets to within 3 residues of the CDR3 end, and the germline J gene fills in the rest. This sequence joins TRBV30 and TRBJ2-2; 9 bases are shared with TRBD1. This CDR3 comprises 14 residues. After removal of 3 bases from V and 3 bases from J, the junction contained 2 bases not matched to a gene. Germline-derived CDR1 and CDR2 are GTSNPN and SVGIG (reference sequence). This chain's CDR3 is CAWRGTGYTGELFF. The CDR3 bases that were read are TGTGCCTGGAGGGGGACAGGGTACACCGGGGAG.

Concerning this clone: The read is 3 residues too short to cover the CDR3 end, so that end is filled in from the germline J gene. J is TRBJ2-7 and V is TRBV7-2; 8 nucleotides match TRBD2. The CDR3 loop spans 15 amino acids. The V segment lost 0 bases and the J segment 2 bases; nucleotides outside the gene matches: 3. The germline CDR1 and CDR2 sequences are SGHTA and FQGNSA. The sequenced part of the CDR3 DNA is TGTGCCAGCAGCTTAGCCCAGCGGGGGACCTACGAG. This sequence encodes CASSLAQRGTYE. The whole CDR3 protein reads CASSLAQRGTYEQYF.

With regard to this clone: The CDR3 extends 3 residues past the end of the read, so its final part is completed from the germline J gene. This chain uses TRBV18 with TRBJ1-1; 7 bases are a match to TRBD1. This CDR3 has 14 amino acids. Per germline, CDR1 KGHSH and CDR2 LQKENI. CDR3 in amino acids: CASSPPLDRVRAFF. The CDR3 bases that were read are TGTGCCAGCTCACCACCGCTAGACAGGGTAAGA.

This clone was found a few times. The CDR3 end falls 3 residues outside the read, so it is completed with the germline J gene. The rearrangement joins TRBV6-1 to TRBJ2-5; D unresolved. V shed 0 bases and J shed 3 bases, with 5 bases lying between them. The CDR3 is 13 amino acids. Germline V gene lookup returns CDR1 MNHNS and CDR2 SASEGT. The CDR3 protein is CASSEATEETQYF. The covered CDR3 bases are TGTGCCAGCAGTGAAGCAACAGAAGAGACC.

Details on this clone: A much larger clone differs from this one at a single base, so this may be a read error. The read gets to within 3 residues of the CDR3 end, and the germline J gene fills in the rest. This rearrangement joins TRBV11-2 to TRBJ2-7; 12 bases line up with TRBD2. J lost 3 bases, V lost 5 bases, and 5 bases had no gene match. From germline, CDR1 is SGHAT and CDR2 FQNNGV. This CDR3 contains 15 residues. CDR3 DNA (partial): TGTGCCAGCAGCCCAGGACTAGCGGGGAACTACGAG. Its translation: CASSPGLAGNYE. The full CDR3 protein is CASSPGLAGNYEQYF.

This clone was recorded a few times. The sequenced fragment ends 3 residues before the CDR3 boundary, so the rest is inferred from the germline J gene. The chain carries TRBV29-1 and TRBJ2-7; 8 bases line up with TRBD1. This CDR3 is 11 amino acids long. The V segment lost 5 bases and the J segment 5 bases; nucleotides outside the gene matches: 2. Per the germline V gene, CDR1 is SQVTM and CDR2 is ANQGSEA. The DNA read from the CDR3 is TGCAGCGTTTCAGGGGGCAACGAG. Translation: CSVSGGNE. The full-length CDR3 reads as CSVSGGNEQYF.

This clone has just a few counts. The read falls 3 residues short of the CDR3 end, and the missing part is taken from the germline J gene. The chain employs TRBV30 and TRBJ1-2, with TRBD1 matching 8 bases. This CDR3 is built from 13 residues. CDR1 is GTSNPN and CDR2 is SVGIG in the germline V gene (reference sequence). V lost 3 bases, J lost 4 bases, and 4 bases stayed unmatched. CDR3 DNA, as far as it was read: TGTGCCTGGAGGGGACAGGCTACCTATGGC. This encodes CAWRGQATYG. The full-length CDR3 reads as CAWRGQATYGYTF.

By its share, this clone is medium-sized. Read coverage stops 3 residues before the CDR3 terminus; the germline J gene supplies the remainder. The chain couples TRBV7-3 to TRBJ2-5; the match to TRBD2 covers 9 bases. J was trimmed by 2 bases and V by 0 bases; bases with no gene match: 16. The CDR3 is 20 residues long. From germline, CDR1 is SGHTA and CDR2 FQGTGA. The part of the CDR3 DNA that was read is TGTGCCAGCAGCTTAACTCTGGTCGGCGGGGGGGCCTCTCGACAAGAGACC. This translates into CASSLTLVGGGASRQET. The full CDR3 protein reads CASSLTLVGGGASRQETQYF.

This clone has only a few counts. The read ends 3 residues shy of where the CDR3 ends; the end is completed using the germline J gene. J is TRBJ2-7 and V is TRBV6-2 or TRBV6-3, with 11 nucleotides matching TRBD2. Germline V CDR1 and CDR2: MNHEY, SVGEGT. J lost 6 bases, V lost 6 bases, and 7 bases had no gene match. This CDR3 has 14 residues. The CDR3 loop reads CASSQRTSGFEQYF. Incomplete CDR3 DNA: TGTGCCAGCAGCCAAAGGACTAGCGGGTTCGAG.

This clone was observed at least ten times. The read terminates 3 residues before the CDR3 end, so the remaining end is supplied by the germline J gene. This chain joins TRBV29-1 and TRBJ1-2; tentatively, D is TRBD1 (5 bases). CDR1 SQVTM and CDR2 ANQGSEA come from the germline V gene. Trimming shortened V by 4 bases and J by 0 bases, and 9 bases separated the two germline ends. There are 13 residues in the CDR3. CDR3 in amino acids: CSVGGLANYGYTF. The CDR3 DNA, read in part, is TGCAGCGTTGGGGGCCTCGCTAACTATGGC. Variable domain in full (rest from reference TRBV29-1 and TRBJ1-2): SAVISQKPSRDICQRGTSLTIQCQVDSQVTMMFWYRQQPGQSLTLIATANQGSEATYESGFVIDKFPISRPNLTFSTLTVSNMSPEDSSIYLCSVGGLANYGYTFGSGTRLTVV.

This clone was detected ten times or more. At one end, the junction sequence differs from germline, possibly due to a read error. The CDR3 bases that were read are TGTGCTAGCAGCCCCCGAACGGACACTGAA. Its protein product is CASSPRTDTE. In full, the CDR3 reads CASSPRTDTEAFF. The chain combines TRBV7-7 with TRBJ1-1, with D uncertain. The read ends 3 residues before the CDR3 terminus; that terminus is restored from the germline J gene. This CDR3 region has 13 residues. The germline V gene encodes CDR1 SSHAT and CDR2 FNYEAQ (reference sequence).

In the case of this clone: Read data end 3 residues before the CDR3 end; the end is taken from the germline J gene. The rearrangement uses TRBV30 and TRBJ2-2, with no clear D. CDR3 length: 13 residues. Germline V gene lookup returns CDR1 GTSNPN and CDR2 SVGIG (reference sequence). With 2 bases removed from V and 4 bases from J, the gap between germline ends came to 8 bases. CDR3 bases read: TGTGCCTGGAGTCTATCGGGCACCGGGGAG. Amino acid sequence: CAWSLSGTGE. The whole CDR3 reads CAWSLSGTGELFF.

The table lists this clone with a few counts. The read falls 3 residues short of the CDR3 end, and the missing part is taken from the germline J gene. The V call is TRBV7-9, the J call TRBJ2-7; D unresolved. V lost 2 bases, J lost 3 bases, and 11 bases lay in between. Germline V gene lookup returns CDR1 SEHNR and CDR2 FQNEAQ (reference sequence). CDR3 length equals 14 residues. The sequenced CDR3 bases are TGTGCCAGCAGCTTACAACTCCCCAACTACGAG. Translated, it gives CASSLQLPNYE. The full CDR3 protein is CASSLQLPNYEQYF. The whole variable domain, remainder taken from reference TRBV7-9 and TRBJ2-7, is DTGVSQNPRHKITKRGQNVTFRCDPISEHNRLYWYRQTLGQGPEFLTYFQNEAQLEKSRLLSDRFSAERPKGSFSTLEIQRTEQGDSAMYLCASSLQLPNYEQYFGPGTRLTVT.

This clone was seen a handful of times. The read gets to within 3 residues of the CDR3 end, and the germline J gene fills in the rest. V gene TRBV7-9 combines with J gene TRBJ1-2; D not certain. Germline loops: CDR1 SEHNR, CDR2 FQNEAQ (reference sequence). There are 15 residues in the CDR3. V was clipped by 1 base and J by 0 bases, with 9 bases between them. The CDR3 spells CASSLETQANYGYTF. The sequenced CDR3 bases are TGTGCCAGCAGCTTAGAGACACAAGCTAACTATGGC.

In this sample, this clone turned up a few times. The read finishes 3 residues shy of the CDR3 end, and the germline J gene is used to complete it. V usage is TRBV7-6 and J usage is TRBJ2-3; 8 positions match TRBD2. CDR1 SGHVS and CDR2 FNYEAQ come from the germline V gene. This CDR3 is built from 16 residues. V shed 4 bases, J shed 1 base, and the junction held 7 bases outside the gene matches. The CDR3 DNA, read in part, is TGTGCCAGCAGCTCGACGGGACTAGGCCGCACAGATACG. Protein product: CASSSTGLGRTDT. The whole CDR3 region reads CASSSTGLGRTDTQYF.

This clone came up a few times. Coverage ceases 3 residues before the CDR3 finishes, and the germline J gene fills in the end. The same CDR3 is also encoded by other DNA sequences in this sample. The rearrangement links TRBV7-6 to TRBJ2-7, with 8 nucleotides matching TRBD1. Unmatched junction bases numbered 12, after V lost 5 bases and J lost 6 bases. Germline V lookup: CDR1 SGHVS, CDR2 FNYEAQ. This CDR3 spans 15 amino acids. CDR3 bases read: TGTGCCAGCAGCGTTGACAGGGGCCGAGTGGGCGAG. Its protein product is CASSVDRGRVGE. The entire CDR3 reads CASSVDRGRVGEQYF.